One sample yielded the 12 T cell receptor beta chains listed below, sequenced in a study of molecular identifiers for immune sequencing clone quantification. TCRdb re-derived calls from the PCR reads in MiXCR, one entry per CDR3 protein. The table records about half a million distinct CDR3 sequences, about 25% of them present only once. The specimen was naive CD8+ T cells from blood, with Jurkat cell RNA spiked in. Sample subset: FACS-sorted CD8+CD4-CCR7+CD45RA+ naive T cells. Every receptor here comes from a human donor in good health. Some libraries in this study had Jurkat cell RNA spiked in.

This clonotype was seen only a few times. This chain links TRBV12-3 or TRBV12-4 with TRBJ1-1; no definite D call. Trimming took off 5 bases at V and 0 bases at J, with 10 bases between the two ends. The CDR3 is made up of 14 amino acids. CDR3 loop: CASSGLTVNTEAFF. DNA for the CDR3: TGTGCCAGCAGTGGCTTGACGGTGAACACTGAAGCTTTCTTT.

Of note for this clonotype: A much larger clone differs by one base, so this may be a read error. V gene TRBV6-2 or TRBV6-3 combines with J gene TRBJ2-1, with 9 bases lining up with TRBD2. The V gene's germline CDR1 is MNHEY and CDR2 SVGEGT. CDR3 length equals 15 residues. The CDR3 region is CASSDGLASYNKQFF. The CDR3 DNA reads TGTGCCAGCAGCGACGGACTAGCGTCCTACAATAAGCAGTTCTTC.

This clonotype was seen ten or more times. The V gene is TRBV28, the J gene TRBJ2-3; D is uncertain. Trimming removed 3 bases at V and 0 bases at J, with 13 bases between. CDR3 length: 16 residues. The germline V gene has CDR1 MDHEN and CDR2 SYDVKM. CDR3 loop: CASSFLMSTSTDTQYF. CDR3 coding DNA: TGTGCCAGCAGTTTTCTGATGTCGACTAGCACAGATACGCAGTATTTT.

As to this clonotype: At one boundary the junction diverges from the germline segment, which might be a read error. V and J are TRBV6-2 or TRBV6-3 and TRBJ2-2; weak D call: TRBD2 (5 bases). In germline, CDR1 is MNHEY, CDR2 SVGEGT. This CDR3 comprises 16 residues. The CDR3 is CASSPLLAANTGEPFF. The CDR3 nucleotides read TGTGCCAGTTCACCCCTGCTAGCCGCGAACACCGGGGAGCCGTTTTTT.

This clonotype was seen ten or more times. CDR3 sequence reads: CASSALTGVNTDTQYF. The CDR3 coding sequence is TGTGCCAGCAGCGCACTAACAGGAGTGAACACAGATACGCAGTATTTT. The chain couples TRBV7-2 to TRBJ2-3; the D gene is possibly TRBD1 (5 bases). Trimming cost V 5 bases and J 2 bases, with 17 bases left between them. This CDR3 spans 16 amino acids. Germline CDR1 and CDR2: SGHTA and FQGNSA.

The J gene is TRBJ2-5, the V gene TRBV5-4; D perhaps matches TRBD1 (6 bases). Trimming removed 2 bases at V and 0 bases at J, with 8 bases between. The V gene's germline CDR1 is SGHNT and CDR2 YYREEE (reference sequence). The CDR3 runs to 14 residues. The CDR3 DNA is TGTGCCAGCAGCTTTCCAGGGGACCAAGAGACCCAGTACTTC. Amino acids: CASSFPGDQETQYF.

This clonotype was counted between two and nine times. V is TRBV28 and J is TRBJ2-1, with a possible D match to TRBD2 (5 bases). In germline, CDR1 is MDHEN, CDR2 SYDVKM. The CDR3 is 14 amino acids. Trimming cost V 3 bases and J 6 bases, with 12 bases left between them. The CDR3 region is CASSFRGEFNEQFF. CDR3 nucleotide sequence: TGTGCCAGCAGTTTCCGGGGTGAGTTCAATGAGCAGTTCTTC.

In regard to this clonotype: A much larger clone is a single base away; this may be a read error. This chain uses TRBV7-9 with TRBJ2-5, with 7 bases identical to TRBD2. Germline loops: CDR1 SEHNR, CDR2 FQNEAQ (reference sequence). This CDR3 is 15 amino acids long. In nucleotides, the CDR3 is TGTGCCAGCAGCTTACCCCTCGCGGGAGAAGAGGCCCAGTACTTC. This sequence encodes CASSLPLAGEEAQYF.

The CDR3 bases are TGTGCCAGCAGCGCCGCCGGGACAGGGTTCTACGAGCAGTACTTC. Amino acid sequence: CASSAAGTGFYEQYF. The chain joins TRBV9 to TRBJ2-7, with TRBD1 matching over 9 bases. Trimming cost V 3 bases and J 3 bases; bases outside gene matches: 7. The CDR3 spans 15 residues. Germline V gene lookup returns CDR1 SGDLS and CDR2 YYNGEE.

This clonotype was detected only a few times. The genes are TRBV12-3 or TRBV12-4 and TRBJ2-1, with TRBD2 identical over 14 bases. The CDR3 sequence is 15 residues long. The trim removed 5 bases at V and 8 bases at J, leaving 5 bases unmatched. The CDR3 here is CASSPGLAGVDEQFF. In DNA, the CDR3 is TGTGCCAGCAGTCCGGGACTAGCGGGAGTCGATGAGCAGTTCTTC.

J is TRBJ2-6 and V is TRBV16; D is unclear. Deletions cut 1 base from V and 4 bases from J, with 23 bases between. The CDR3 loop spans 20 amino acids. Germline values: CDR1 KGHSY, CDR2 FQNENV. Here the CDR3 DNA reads TGTGCCAGCAGCCAATGGGCAGATTTGGGATCCTTAGAGGGGGCCAACGTCCTGACTTTC. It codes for CASSQWADLGSLEGANVLTF.

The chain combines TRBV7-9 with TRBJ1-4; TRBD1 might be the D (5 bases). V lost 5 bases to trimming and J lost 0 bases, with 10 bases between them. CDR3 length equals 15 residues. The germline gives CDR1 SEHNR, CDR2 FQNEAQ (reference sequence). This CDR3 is CASSPDTSTNEKLFF. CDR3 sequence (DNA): TGTGCCAGCAGCCCGGACACTTCAACTAATGAAAAACTGTTTTTT.